The 11 T cell receptor beta chains in this list originate from one sample, sequenced in a study of blood T cell repertoires in COVID-19. Measured with immunoSEQ multiplex PCR; TCRdb has only the in-frame clones, and not every one. The sample lists over 200,000 clones, 85% to 90% occurring once. The material sequenced was peripheral blood. The receptors shown here come from a woman in her fifties or sixties with acute or convalescent COVID-19.

The chain joins TRBV29-1 to TRBJ2-3; the D gene is possibly TRBD1 (5 bases). The CDR3 runs 13 residues. Trimming pared 6 bases from V and 2 bases from J, leaving 12 bases between. The germline gives CDR1 SQVTM, CDR2 ANQGSEA. CDR3 coding DNA: TGCAGCGTACGAGACAGCCCCACAGATACGCAGTATTTT. This translates into CSVRDSPTDTQYF.

The V and J genes are TRBV18 and TRBJ2-5, with 8 bases aligning to TRBD2. The CDR3 loop spans 13 amino acids. The V gene end was trimmed by 6 bases and the J gene end by 4 bases; junction bases not matched to a gene: 4. Germline CDR1 is KGHSH and CDR2 is LQKENI. The CDR3 DNA is TGTGCCAGCTCTCGAGCGGGAGTAGAGACCCAGTACTTC. Translated: CASSRAGVETQYF. The full variable domain, in which reference TRBV18 and TRBJ2-5 provide the parts outside the CDR3, is NAGVMQNPRHLVRRRGQEARLRCSPMKGHSHVYWYRQLPEEGLKFMVYLQKENIIDESGMPKERFSAEFPKEGPSILRIQQVVRGDSAAYFCASSRAGVETQYFGPGTRLLVL.

The chain combines TRBV27 with TRBJ1-1; D gene ambiguous. Germline CDR1 MNHEY, CDR2 SMNVEV (reference sequence). Trimming took off 2 bases at V and 0 bases at J, with 4 bases between the two ends. The CDR3 covers 13 residues. The CDR3 loop reads CASSLGMNTEAFF. CDR3 in DNA: TGTGCCAGCAGTTTAGGCATGAACACTGAAGCTTTCTTT.

This chain uses TRBV5-1 with TRBJ2-2; the D is unclear. Per the germline V gene, CDR1 is SGHRS and CDR2 is YFSETQ. CDR3 length equals 13 residues. Trimming took 2 bases from V and 5 from J, leaving 7 bases between them. CDR3 bases: TGCGCCAGCAGCTTTGCGGTTACCGGGGAGCTGTTTTTT. Amino acids: CASSFAVTGELFF.

V gene TRBV3-1 (or the pseudogene TRBV3-2) combines with J gene TRBJ1-2; D call uncertain. This CDR3 contains 13 residues. CDR1 LGHDT and CDR2 YNNKEL come from the germline V gene (reference sequence). V lost 2 bases to trimming and J lost 8 bases, with 12 bases between them. This CDR3 reads CASSQRGSGGYTF. The CDR3, as DNA: TGTGCCAGCAGCCAACGAGGGTCCGGCGGCTACACCTTC.

The V gene is TRBV28, the J gene TRBJ2-2; TRBD2 might be the D (5 bases). Germline V lookup: CDR1 MDHEN, CDR2 SYDVKM. The CDR3 has 15 residues. The germline V and J ends were trimmed by 6 bases and 6 bases, with 17 bases remaining between them. CDR3: CASSRGANGAGELFF. The CDR3 bases are TGTGCCAGCAGCCGGGGAGCTAACGGGGCCGGGGAGCTGTTTTTT.

The rearrangement links TRBV5-4 to TRBJ1-6; 7 bases are a match to TRBD1. Germline V lookup: CDR1 SGHNT, CDR2 YYREEE (reference sequence). The ends lost 5 bases at V and 8 bases at J; junction bases unmatched: 13. The CDR3 sequence is 16 residues long. DNA for the CDR3: TGTGCCAGCAGAACTGGAACAGGGGTTGGGGATTCACCCCTCCACTTT. Protein product: CASRTGTGVGDSPLHF.

The gene calls are TRBV11-3 and TRBJ2-7; TRBD1 matches at 9 bases. The germline V gene has CDR1 SGHNT and CDR2 YENEEA. CDR3 length: 15 amino acids. J gave up 3 bases and V 1 base, and 4 bases lay outside the gene matches. Here the CDR3 reads CASSLGQGVFYEQYF. Written as DNA, the CDR3 is TGTGCCAGCAGCTTAGGACAGGGGGTTTTCTACGAGCAGTACTTC.

In its sample, this clone was seen many times. V is TRBV18 and J is TRBJ2-2; 9 nucleotides agree with TRBD1. The CDR3 runs to 16 residues. Germline V gene data show CDR1 as KGHSH and CDR2 as LQKENI. V shed 4 bases and J 4 bases; nucleotides not matched to a gene: 7. DNA of the CDR3: TGTGCCAGCTCACTCACGGGACAGGGAGGCACCGGGGAGCTGTTTTTT. Protein: CASSLTGQGGTGELFF.

The rearrangement joins TRBV6-5 to TRBJ2-2; D is uncertain. The CDR3 runs 13 residues. In germline, CDR1 is MNHEY, CDR2 SVGAGI. The V and J ends lost 0 bases and 3 bases respectively, with 2 bases between them. The CDR3 protein is CASSYSYTGELFF. CDR3 nucleotide sequence: TGTGCCAGCAGTTACTCCTACACCGGGGAGCTGTTTTTT.

In nucleotides, the CDR3 is TGTGCCAGCAGCTTAAATCGGGGGGATAGGGAGACCCAGTACTTC. As protein: CASSLNRGDRETQYF. The rearrangement joins TRBV7-3 to TRBJ2-5; 7 bases are a match to TRBD2. There are 15 residues in the CDR3. The V and J ends lost 1 base and 5 bases, in that order; junction bases with no gene match: 7. The germline gives CDR1 SGHTA, CDR2 FQGTGA. The entire variable domain, with the rest obtained from reference TRBV7-3 and TRBJ2-5, is as follows: GAGVSQTPSNKVTEKGKYVELRCDPISGHTALYWYRQSLGQGPEFLIYFQGTGAADDSGLPNDRFFAVRPEGSVSTLKIQRTERGDSAVYLCASSLNRGDRETQYFGPGTRLLVL.